This note documents a single TCR beta chain sequence. These data belong to a study of Ad26.COV2.S vaccination and SARS-CoV-2 variants. Treatment indicated: around 19 received Ad26.COV2.S at low or high dose, single or two shots; roughly 5 received placebo; per-sample allocation not given. Specimens were obtained on day 63 following the first vaccine or placebo injection. Sequencing used immunoSEQ multiplex PCR; TCRdb keeps in-frame clones, though not all of them. Among about 480,000 clones, 70% to 90% were seen once, and the ten largest hold around 13%. Sequencing used peripheral blood, obtained in a trial of Ad26.COV2.S vaccine versus placebo. The sequence came from a person between 18 and 60 years old who received the Ad26.COV2.S COVID-19 vaccine or a placebo.

In DNA form, the CDR3 reads TGTGCCAGCAGTTATAGGGACAAGAGCACAGATACGCAGTATTTT. This codes for CASSYRDKSTDTQYF. The chain links TRBV6-2 or TRBV6-3 to TRBJ2-3; D is possibly TRBD1 (6 bases). Per germline, CDR1 MNHEY and CDR2 SVGEGT. The CDR3 is 15 residues long. V was clipped by 3 bases and J by 0 bases, with 10 bases between them.